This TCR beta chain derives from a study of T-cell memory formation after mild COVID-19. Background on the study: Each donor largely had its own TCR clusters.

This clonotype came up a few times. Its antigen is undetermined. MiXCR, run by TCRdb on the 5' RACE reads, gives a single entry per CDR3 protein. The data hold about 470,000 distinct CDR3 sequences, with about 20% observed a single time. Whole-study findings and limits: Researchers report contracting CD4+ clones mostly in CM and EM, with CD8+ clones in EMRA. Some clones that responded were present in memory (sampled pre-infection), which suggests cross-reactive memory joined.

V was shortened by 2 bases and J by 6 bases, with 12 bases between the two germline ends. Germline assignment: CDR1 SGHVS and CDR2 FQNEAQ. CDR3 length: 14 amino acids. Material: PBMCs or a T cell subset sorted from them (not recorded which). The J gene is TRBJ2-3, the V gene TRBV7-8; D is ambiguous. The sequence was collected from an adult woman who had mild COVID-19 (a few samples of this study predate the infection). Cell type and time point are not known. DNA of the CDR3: TGTGCCAGCAGCTTACAGAAGCAATCCGATACGCAGTATTTT. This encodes CASSLQKQSDTQYF.